This T cell receptor beta chain appears in the sequencing data of a study of Graves' ophthalmopathy and Graves' hyperthyroidism. By definition, stable hyperthyroidism involved no ophthalmopathy within 18 months of follow-up. Germline values: CDR1 MNHNS, CDR2 SASEGT. The CDR3 has 14 amino acids. Amplification of TCR beta CDR3 regions used RNA transcripts. RT-PCR was first run with HTBI primers, then multiplex PCR in a second round. TCRdb reprocessed the multiplex PCR reads with MiXCR, giving one entry per CDR3 protein. This sample has 15,000 to 20,000 distinct CDR3 sequences; 45% to 55% occur once, and the top ten carry about 25%. This clonotype turned up a few times. At one end, the junction sequence differs from germline, possibly due to a read error.

This sequence joins TRBV6-1 and TRBJ2-1, with 11 bases lining up with TRBD2. The sequence derives from a woman aged 40 to 55 with stable Graves' hyperthyroidism. Material for sequencing was peripheral blood. CDR3 sequence reads: CASSETHSGGAGDF. DNA of the CDR3: TGTGCCAGCAGTGAAACCCATAGCGGGGGGGCCGGTGACTTC.